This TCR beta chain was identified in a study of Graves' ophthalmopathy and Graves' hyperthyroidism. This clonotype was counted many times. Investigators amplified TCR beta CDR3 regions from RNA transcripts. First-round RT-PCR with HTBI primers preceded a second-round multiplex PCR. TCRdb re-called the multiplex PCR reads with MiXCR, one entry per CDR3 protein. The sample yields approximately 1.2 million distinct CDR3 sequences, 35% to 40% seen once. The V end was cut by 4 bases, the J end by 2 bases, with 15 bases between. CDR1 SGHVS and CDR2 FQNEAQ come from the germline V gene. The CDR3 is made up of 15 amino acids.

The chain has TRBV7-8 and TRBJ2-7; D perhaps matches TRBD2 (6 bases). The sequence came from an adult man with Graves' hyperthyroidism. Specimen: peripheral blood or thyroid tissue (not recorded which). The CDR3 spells CASSWSPGLTYEQYF. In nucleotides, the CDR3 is TGTGCCAGCAGCTGGAGTCCGGGACTCACCTACGAGCAGTACTTC.